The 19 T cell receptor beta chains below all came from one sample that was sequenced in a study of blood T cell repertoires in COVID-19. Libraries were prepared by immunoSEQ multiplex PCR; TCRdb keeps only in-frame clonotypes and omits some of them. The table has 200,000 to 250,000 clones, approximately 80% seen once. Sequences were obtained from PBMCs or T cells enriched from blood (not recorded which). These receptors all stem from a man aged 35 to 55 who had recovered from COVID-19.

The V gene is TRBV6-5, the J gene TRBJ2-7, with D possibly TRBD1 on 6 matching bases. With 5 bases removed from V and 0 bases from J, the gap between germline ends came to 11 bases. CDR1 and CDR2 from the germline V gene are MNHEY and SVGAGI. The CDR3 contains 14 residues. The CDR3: CASSRTGFSYEQYF. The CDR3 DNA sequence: TGTGCCAGCAGTCGAACAGGGTTCTCCTACGAGCAGTACTTC.

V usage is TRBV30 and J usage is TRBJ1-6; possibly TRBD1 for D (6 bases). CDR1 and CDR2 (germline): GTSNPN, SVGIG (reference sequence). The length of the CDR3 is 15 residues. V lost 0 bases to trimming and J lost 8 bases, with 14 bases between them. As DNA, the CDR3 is TGTGCCTGGAGTGTCTTAACAGGGACGGATTCACCCCTCCACTTT. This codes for CAWSVLTGTDSPLHF.

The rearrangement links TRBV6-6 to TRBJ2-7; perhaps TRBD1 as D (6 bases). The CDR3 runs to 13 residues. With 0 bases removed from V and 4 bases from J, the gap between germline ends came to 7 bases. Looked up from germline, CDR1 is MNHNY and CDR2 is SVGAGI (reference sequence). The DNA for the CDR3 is TGTGCCAGCAGTTACTCGGGGGCATACGAGCAGTACTTC. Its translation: CASSYSGAYEQYF.

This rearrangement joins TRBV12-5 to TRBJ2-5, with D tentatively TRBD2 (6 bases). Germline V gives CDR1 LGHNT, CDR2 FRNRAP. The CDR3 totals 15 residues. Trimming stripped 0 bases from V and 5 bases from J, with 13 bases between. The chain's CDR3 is CASGLVFGRGETQYF. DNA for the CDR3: TGTGCTAGTGGTTTGGTATTCGGGAGAGGGGAGACCCAGTACTTC.

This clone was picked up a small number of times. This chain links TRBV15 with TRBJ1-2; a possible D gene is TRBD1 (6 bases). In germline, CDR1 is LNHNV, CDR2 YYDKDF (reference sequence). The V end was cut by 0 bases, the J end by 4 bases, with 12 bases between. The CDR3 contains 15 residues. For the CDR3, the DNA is TGTGCCACCAGCAGAGATCCAGGGGAGGGCTATGGCTACACCTTC. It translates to CATSRDPGEGYGYTF.

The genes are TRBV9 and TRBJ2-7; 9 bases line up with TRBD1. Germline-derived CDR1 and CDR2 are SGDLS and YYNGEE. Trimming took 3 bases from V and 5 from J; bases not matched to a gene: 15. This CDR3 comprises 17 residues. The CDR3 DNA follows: TGTGCCAGCAGCGAGCTACCGGGACAGGGAATTGCGGACGAGCAGTACTTC. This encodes CASSELPGQGIADEQYF.

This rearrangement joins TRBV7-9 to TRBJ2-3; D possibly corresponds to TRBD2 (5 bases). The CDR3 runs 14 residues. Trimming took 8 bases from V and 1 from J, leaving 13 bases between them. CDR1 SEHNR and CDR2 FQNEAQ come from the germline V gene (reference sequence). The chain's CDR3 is CASGRAGGTDTQYF. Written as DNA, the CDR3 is TGTGCCAGCGGACGCGCCGGGGGCACAGATACGCAGTATTTT.

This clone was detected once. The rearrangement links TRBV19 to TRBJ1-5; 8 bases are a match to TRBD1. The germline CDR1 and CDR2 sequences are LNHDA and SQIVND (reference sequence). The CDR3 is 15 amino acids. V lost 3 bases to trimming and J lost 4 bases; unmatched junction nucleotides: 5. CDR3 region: CASSIIGTGNQPQHF. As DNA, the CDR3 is TGTGCCAGTAGTATTATAGGGACAGGAAATCAGCCCCAGCATTTT.

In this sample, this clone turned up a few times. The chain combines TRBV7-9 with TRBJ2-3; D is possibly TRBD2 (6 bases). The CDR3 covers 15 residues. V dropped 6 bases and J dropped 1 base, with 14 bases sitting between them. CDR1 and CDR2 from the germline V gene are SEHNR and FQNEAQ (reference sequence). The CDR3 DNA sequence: TGTGCCAGCAGACGTAGCGGAGGGGGCACAGATACGCAGTATTTT. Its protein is CASRRSGGGTDTQYF.

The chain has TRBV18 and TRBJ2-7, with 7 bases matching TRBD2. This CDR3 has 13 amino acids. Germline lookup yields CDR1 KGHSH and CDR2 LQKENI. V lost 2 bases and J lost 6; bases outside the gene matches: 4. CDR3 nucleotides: TGTGCCAGCTCACCAGTTACGGGGGGCGAGCAGTACTTC. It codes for CASSPVTGGEQYF.

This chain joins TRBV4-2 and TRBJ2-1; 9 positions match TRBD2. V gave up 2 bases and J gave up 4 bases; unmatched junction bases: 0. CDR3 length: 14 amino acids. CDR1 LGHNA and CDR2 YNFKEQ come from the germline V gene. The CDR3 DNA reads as TGTGCCAGCAGCCAACTAGCGGGGTACAATGAGCAGTTCTTC. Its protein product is CASSQLAGYNEQFF.

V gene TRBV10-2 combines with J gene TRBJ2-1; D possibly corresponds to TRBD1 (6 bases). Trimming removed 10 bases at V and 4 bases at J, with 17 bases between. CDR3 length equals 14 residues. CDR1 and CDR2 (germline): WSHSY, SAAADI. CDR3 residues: CATTRRTDYNEQFF. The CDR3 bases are TGCGCCACTACCCGGAGGACAGATTACAATGAGCAGTTCTTC.

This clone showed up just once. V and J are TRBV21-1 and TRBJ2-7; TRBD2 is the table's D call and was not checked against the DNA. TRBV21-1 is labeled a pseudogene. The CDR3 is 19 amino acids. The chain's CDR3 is CASSKGGALISGRVYEQYF. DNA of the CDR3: TGTGCCAGCAGCAAAGGGGGGGCTTTAATAAGCGGGAGGGTATACGAGCAGTACTTC.

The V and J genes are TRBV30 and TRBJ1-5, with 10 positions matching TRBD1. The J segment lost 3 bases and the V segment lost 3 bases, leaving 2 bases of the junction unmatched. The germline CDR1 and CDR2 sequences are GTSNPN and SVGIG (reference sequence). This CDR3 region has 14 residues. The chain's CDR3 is CAWRGQGSNQPQHF. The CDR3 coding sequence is TGTGCCTGGAGGGGACAGGGGTCCAATCAGCCCCAGCATTTT.

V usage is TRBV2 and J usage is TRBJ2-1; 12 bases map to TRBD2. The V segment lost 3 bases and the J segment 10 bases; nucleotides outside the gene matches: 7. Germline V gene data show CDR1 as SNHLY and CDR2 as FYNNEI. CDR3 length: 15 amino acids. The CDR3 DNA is TGTGCCAGCAGTGAGACTAGCGGGGGTATCGGGGAGCAGTTCTTC. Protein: CASSETSGGIGEQFF.

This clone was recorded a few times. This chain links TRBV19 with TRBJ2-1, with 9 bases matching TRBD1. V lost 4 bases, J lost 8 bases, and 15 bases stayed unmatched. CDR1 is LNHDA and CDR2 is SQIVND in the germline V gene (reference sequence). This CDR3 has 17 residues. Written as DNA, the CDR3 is TGTGCCAGTAGTAGTAGCAGTGGGGGACAGGGTCGGTATGAGCAGTTCTTC. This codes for CASSSSSGGQGRYEQFF.

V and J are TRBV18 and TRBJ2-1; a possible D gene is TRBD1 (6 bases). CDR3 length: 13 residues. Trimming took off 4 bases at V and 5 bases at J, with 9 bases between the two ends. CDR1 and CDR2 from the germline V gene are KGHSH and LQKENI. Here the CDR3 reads CASSRTVDNEQFF. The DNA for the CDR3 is TGTGCCAGCTCACGGACAGTTGACAATGAGCAGTTCTTC.

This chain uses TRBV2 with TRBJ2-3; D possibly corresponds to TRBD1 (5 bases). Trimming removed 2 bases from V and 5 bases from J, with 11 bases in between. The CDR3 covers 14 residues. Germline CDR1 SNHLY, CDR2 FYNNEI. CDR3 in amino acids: CASSEQGYGDTQYF. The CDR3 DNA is TGTGCCAGCAGTGAACAGGGATATGGAGATACGCAGTATTTT.

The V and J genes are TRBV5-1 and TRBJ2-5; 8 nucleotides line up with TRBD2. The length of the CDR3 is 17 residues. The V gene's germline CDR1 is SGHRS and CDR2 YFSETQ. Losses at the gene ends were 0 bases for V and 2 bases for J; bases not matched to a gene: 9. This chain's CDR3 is CASSLGRLSGGQETQYF. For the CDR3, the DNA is TGCGCCAGCAGCTTGGGCCGCCTGAGCGGGGGACAAGAGACCCAGTACTTC.